Following are 21 T cell receptor beta chains from one sample sequenced in a study of cytomegalovirus exposure and HLA in healthy donors. The repertoire was sequenced with immunoSEQ multiplex PCR; TCRdb's copy has only in-frame clones and lacks some. The table includes about 220,000 clones, under 95% detected once. The source material was PBMCs. These receptors came from a woman aged 18-30 years in good health and CMV-seronegative.

This clone was detected once. The chain employs TRBV5-1 and TRBJ2-1; D possibly corresponds to TRBD2 (5 bases). CDR1 SGHRS and CDR2 YFSETQ come from the germline V gene. V lost 6 bases to trimming and J lost 9 bases, with 19 bases between them. The CDR3 contains 14 residues. The CDR3 loop is CASKLEVTWSEQFF. CDR3 DNA: TGCGCCAGCAAGCTGGAGGTAACCTGGAGTGAGCAGTTCTTC.

V and J are TRBV30 and TRBJ1-3; D might be TRBD1 (5 bases). The CDR3 is 18 residues long. Trimming removed 2 bases at V and 2 bases at J, with 22 bases between. Germline loops: CDR1 GTSNPN, CDR2 SVGIG (reference sequence). The CDR3 DNA follows: TGTGCCTGGAGTAATCTTGGGACTCATCTCCGGACTGGAAACACCATATATTTT. Amino acids: CAWSNLGTHLRTGNTIYF. The whole variable domain, filled in from reference TRBV30 and TRBJ1-3, reads SQTIHQWPATLVQPVGSPLSLECTVEGTSNPNLYWYRQAAGRGLQLLFYSVGIGQISSEVPQNLSASRPQDRQFILSSKKLLLSDSGFYLCAWSNLGTHLRTGNTIYFGEGSWLTVV.

In this sample, this clone turned up once. This chain joins TRBV28 and TRBJ2-7, with 10 bases matching TRBD2. The CDR3 contains 20 residues. The trim removed 5 bases at V and 4 bases at J, leaving 23 bases unmatched. Germline-derived CDR1 and CDR2 are MDHEN and SYDVKM. The CDR3 region is CASSPKFKTITSGEKYEQYF. The CDR3 DNA sequence: TGTGCCAGCAGTCCCAAATTCAAAACCATTACTAGCGGGGAAAAGTACGAGCAGTACTTC.

The CDR3 bases are TGTGCCAGCAGCTCCACCCGACTAGCGGGGAGCTCCTACAATGAGCAGTTCTTC. It encodes CASSSTRLAGSSYNEQFF. The chain recombines TRBV5-4 with TRBJ2-1; 11 bases map to TRBD2. CDR1 SGHNT and CDR2 YYREEE come from the germline V gene (reference sequence). The CDR3 has 18 residues. The trim removed 3 bases at V and 0 bases at J, leaving 8 bases unmatched.

The chain carries TRBV9 and TRBJ1-1; D might be TRBD1 (5 bases). Trimming removed 4 bases at V and 5 bases at J, with 24 bases between. Germline values: CDR1 SGDLS, CDR2 YYNGEE. The length of the CDR3 is 17 residues. CDR3 in DNA: TGTGCCAGCAGCTCATTTGGGTCCGTCGGGCGGGGGACTGAAGCTTTCTTT. Translating it yields CASSSFGSVGRGTEAFF. Full variable domain (rest looked up from reference TRBV9 and TRBJ1-1): DSGVTQTPKHLITATGQRVTLRCSPRSGDLSVYWYQQSLDQGLQFLIQYYNGEERAKGNILERFSAQQFPDLHSELNLSSLELGDSALYFCASSSFGSVGRGTEAFFGQGTRLTVV.

The gene calls are TRBV29-1 and TRBJ1-4; D not resolved. CDR1 SQVTM and CDR2 ANQGSEA come from the germline V gene. This CDR3 has 14 amino acids. V lost 6 bases and J lost 7, with 18 bases in between. CDR3 nucleotides: TGCAGCGTAGTCCCCGGGAGCGGTTCTGAAAAACTGTTTTTT. It yields the protein CSVVPGSGSEKLFF.

This chain connects TRBV4-2 to TRBJ2-3; D ambiguous. The CDR3 covers 14 residues. The germline CDR1 and CDR2 sequences are LGHNA and YNFKEQ. The V end lost 2 bases, the J end lost 2 bases, and 8 bases lay between the germline ends. CDR3 nucleotides: TGTGCCAGCAGCCAATACTACCTCACAGATACGCAGTATTTT. Amino acid sequence: CASSQYYLTDTQYF.

The chain recombines TRBV30 with TRBJ1-5; D is uncertain. Trimming removed 2 bases from V and 6 bases from J, with 11 bases in between. Germline CDR1 is GTSNPN and CDR2 is SVGIG (reference sequence). The CDR3 is made up of 13 amino acids. CDR3 region: CAWSSGESQPQHF. CDR3 nucleotides: TGTGCCTGGAGTTCTGGGGAGTCTCAGCCCCAGCATTTT.

The chain is built from TRBV7-2 and TRBJ2-7; a weak D match, TRBD1 (6 bases). The CDR3 is 16 residues long. V dropped 1 base and J dropped 3 bases, with 16 bases sitting between them. Per germline, CDR1 SGHTA and CDR2 FQGNSA. CDR3 protein: CASSLDGRGSRYEQYF. CDR3 DNA sequence: TGTGCCAGCAGCTTAGACGGCAGGGGATCCCGCTACGAGCAGTACTTC.

The chain combines TRBV27 with TRBJ1-1, with a weak D call TRBD1 (5 bases). Germline loops: CDR1 MNHEY, CDR2 SMNVEV (reference sequence). Trimming left V 3 bases short and J 5 bases short, with 19 bases between. CDR3 length equals 16 residues. The CDR3 region is CASSFLRGTDGTEAFF. The CDR3 nucleotides read TGTGCCAGCAGTTTTCTTAGGGGCACCGACGGGACTGAAGCTTTCTTT.

The chain uses TRBV9 and TRBJ2-1, with D unresolved. CDR1 is SGDLS, CDR2 YYNGEE, per germline. There are 15 residues in the CDR3. The ends were cut back, 3 bases at V and 5 bases at J, with 15 bases in the middle. CDR3 residues: CASSGSDRVNNEQFF. As DNA, the CDR3 is TGTGCCAGCAGCGGTTCCGATCGGGTAAACAATGAGCAGTTCTTC.

The chain carries TRBV7-3 and TRBJ2-1; TRBD2 is a possible D gene (6 bases). The CDR3 runs 14 residues. The V end was cut by 2 bases, the J end by 7 bases, with 12 bases between. CDR1 and CDR2 from the germline V gene are SGHTA and FQGTGA. CDR3 in amino acids: CASSLAGRKNEQFF. CDR3 sequence (DNA): TGTGCCAGCAGCTTAGCGGGGCGGAAGAATGAGCAGTTCTTC.

The chain combines TRBV5-1 with TRBJ1-1, with 8 bases fitting TRBD1. This CDR3 has 15 residues. The germline gives CDR1 SGHRS, CDR2 YFSETQ. Losses at the gene ends were 4 bases for V and 5 bases for J; bases not matched to a gene: 10. The CDR3 nucleotides are TGCGCCAGCAGCGTACGGACAGGGAGAGGGACTGAAGCTTTCTTT. Protein: CASSVRTGRGTEAFF.

The genes are TRBV27 and TRBJ2-2; 10 positions match TRBD1. The CDR3 runs to 14 residues. Trimming removed 5 bases from V and 10 bases from J; junction bases left unmatched: 7. The germline V gene encodes CDR1 MNHEY and CDR2 SMNVEV (reference sequence). The CDR3 here is CASSPTGGGMELFF. The CDR3 DNA sequence: TGTGCCAGCAGTCCGACAGGGGGCGGTATGGAGCTGTTTTTT.

This clone was recorded only once. The gene calls are TRBV5-6 and TRBJ2-7; D is unclear. Germline lookup yields CDR1 SGHDT and CDR2 YYEEEE. The CDR3 contains 14 residues. V was clipped by 5 bases and J by 1 base, with 13 bases between them. The CDR3 loop reads CASSSLRSSYEQYF. DNA for the CDR3: TGTGCCAGCAGTTCTCTACGGAGTTCCTACGAGCAGTACTTC.

The chain combines TRBV5-1 with TRBJ2-5; D may be TRBD2 (5 bases). Germline loops: CDR1 SGHRS, CDR2 YFSETQ. The CDR3 contains 14 residues. V was clipped by 4 bases and J by 2 bases, with 12 bases between them. CDR3 DNA sequence: TGCGCCAGCAGCGTCGGGAACCAGCAAGAGACCCAGTACTTC. Translated: CASSVGNQQETQYF.

This clone came up once. The chain joins TRBV7-8 to TRBJ1-4; the D is unclear. Between the trimmed V and J ends, which lost 1 base and 7 bases, there was a span of 4 bases. The CDR3 length is 12 residues. Germline V lookup: CDR1 SGHVS, CDR2 FQNEAQ. For the CDR3, the DNA is TGTGCCAGCAGCTTAGTCGGTGAAAAACTGTTTTTT. Translation gives CASSLVGEKLFF.

The rearrangement joins TRBV7-9 to TRBJ2-7; D uncertain. The CDR3 length is 13 residues. The V end lost 3 bases, the J end lost 5 bases, and 11 bases lay between the germline ends. CDR1 and CDR2 from the germline V gene are SEHNR and FQNEAQ (reference sequence). The CDR3 nucleotides read TGTGCCAGCAGCTTCAGTTTAGGAGACGAGCAGTACTTC. Translation: CASSFSLGDEQYF.

V gene TRBV19 combines with J gene TRBJ1-1; possibly TRBD1 for D (5 bases). Germline CDR1 LNHDA, CDR2 SQIVND (reference sequence). V was clipped by 5 bases and J by 1 base, with 17 bases between them. The CDR3 is made up of 16 amino acids. The CDR3 coding sequence is TGTGCCAGTAGTTGGGGGGAGGTAGTTTCGAACACTGAAGCTTTCTTT. This gives the protein CASSWGEVVSNTEAFF.

The chain couples TRBV19 to TRBJ1-5; possibly TRBD1 for D (5 bases). The CDR3 is 13 amino acids. Trimming left V 3 bases short and J 4 bases short, with 7 bases between. Germline CDR1 reads LNHDA; CDR2 reads SQIVND (reference sequence). This chain's CDR3 is CASSIGGNQPQHF. CDR3 nucleotide sequence: TGTGCCAGTAGTATCGGGGGAAATCAGCCCCAGCATTTT.

The chain is built from TRBV28 and TRBJ1-2; a weak D match, TRBD1 (6 bases). Germline loops: CDR1 MDHEN, CDR2 SYDVKM. V was clipped by 2 bases and J by 7 bases, with 17 bases between them. The length of the CDR3 is 15 residues. The CDR3, as DNA: TGTGCCAGCAGTTTACCCCAGGGGTTTCGGAGTGGCTACACCTTC. Translating it yields CASSLPQGFRSGYTF.